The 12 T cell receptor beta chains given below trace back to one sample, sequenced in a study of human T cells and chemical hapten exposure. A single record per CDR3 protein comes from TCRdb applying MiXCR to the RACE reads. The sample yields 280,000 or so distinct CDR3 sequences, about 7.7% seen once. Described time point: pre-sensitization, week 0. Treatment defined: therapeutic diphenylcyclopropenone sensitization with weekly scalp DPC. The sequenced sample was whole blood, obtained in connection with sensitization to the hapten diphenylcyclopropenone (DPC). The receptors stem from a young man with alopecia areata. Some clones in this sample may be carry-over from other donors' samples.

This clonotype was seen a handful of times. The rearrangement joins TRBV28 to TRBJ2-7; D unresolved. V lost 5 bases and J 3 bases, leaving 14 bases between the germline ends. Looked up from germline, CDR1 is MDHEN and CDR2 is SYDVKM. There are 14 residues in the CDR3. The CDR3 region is CASSLVGANYEQYF. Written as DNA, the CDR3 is TGTGCCAGCAGTCTGGTGGGCGCCAACTACGAGCAGTACTTC.

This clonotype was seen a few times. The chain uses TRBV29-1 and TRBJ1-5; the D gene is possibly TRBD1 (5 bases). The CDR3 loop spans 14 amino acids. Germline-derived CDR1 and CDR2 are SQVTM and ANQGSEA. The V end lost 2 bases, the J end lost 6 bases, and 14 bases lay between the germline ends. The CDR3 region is CSVEIEGPGQPQHF. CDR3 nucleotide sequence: TGCAGCGTTGAAATAGAGGGGCCAGGTCAGCCCCAGCATTTT.

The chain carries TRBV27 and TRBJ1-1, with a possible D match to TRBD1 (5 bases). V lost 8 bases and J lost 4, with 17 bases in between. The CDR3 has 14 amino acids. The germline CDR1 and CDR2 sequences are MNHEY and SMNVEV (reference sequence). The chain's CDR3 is CASAYFQGSTEAFF. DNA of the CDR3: TGTGCCAGCGCCTATTTTCAGGGAAGCACTGAAGCTTTCTTT.

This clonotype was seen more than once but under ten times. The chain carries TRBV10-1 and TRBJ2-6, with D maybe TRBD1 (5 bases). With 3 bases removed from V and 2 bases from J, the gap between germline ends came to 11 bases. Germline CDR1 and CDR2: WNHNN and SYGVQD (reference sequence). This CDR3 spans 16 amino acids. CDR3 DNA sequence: TGCGCCAGCAGTGACGGACAATTCACTGGGGCCAACGTCCTGACTTTC. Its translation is CASSDGQFTGANVLTF.

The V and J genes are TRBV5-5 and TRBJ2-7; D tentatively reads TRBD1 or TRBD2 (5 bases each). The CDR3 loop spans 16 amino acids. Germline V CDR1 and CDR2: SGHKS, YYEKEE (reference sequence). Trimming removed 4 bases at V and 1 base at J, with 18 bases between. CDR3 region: CASSPPGRGRSYEQYF. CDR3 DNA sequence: TGTGCCAGCAGCCCACCGGGAAGGGGTCGGTCCTACGAGCAGTACTTC.

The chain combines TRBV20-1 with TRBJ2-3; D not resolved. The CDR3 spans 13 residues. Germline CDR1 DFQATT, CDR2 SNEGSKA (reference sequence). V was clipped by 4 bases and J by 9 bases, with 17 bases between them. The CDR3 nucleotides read TGCAGTGCTACCACAAGTAGCCGTCAAACGCAGTATTTT. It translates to CSATTSSRQTQYF.

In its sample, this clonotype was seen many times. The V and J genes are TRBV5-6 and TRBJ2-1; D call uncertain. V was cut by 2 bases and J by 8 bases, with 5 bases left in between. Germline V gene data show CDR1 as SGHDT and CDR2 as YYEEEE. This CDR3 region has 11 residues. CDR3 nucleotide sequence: TGTGCCAGCAGCTTAAGGCATGAGCAGTTCTTC. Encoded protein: CASSLRHEQFF.

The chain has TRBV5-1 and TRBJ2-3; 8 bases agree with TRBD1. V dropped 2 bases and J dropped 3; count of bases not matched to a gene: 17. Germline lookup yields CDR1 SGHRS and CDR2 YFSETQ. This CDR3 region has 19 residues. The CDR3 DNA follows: TGCGCCAGCAGCTTCGCTCCGGTGGGCAGGGGGCGCAAGACAGATACGCAGTATTTT. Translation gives CASSFAPVGRGRKTDTQYF.

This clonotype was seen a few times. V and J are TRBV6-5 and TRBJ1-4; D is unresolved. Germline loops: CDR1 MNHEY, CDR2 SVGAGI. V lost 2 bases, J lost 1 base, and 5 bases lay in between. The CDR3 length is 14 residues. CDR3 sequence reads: CASSYGVTNEKLFF. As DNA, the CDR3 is TGTGCCAGCAGTTACGGAGTAACTAATGAAAAACTGTTTTTT.

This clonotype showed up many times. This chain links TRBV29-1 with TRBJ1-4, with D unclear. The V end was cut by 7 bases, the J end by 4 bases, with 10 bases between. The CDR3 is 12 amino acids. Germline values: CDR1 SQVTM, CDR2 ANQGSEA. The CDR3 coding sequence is TGCAGCGGGACGGGCGATAATGAAAAACTGTTTTTT. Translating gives CSGTGDNEKLFF.

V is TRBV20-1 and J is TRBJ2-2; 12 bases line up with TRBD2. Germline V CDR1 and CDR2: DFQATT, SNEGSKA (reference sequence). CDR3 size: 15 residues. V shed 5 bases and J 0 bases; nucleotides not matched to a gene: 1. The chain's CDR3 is CSALAGGPNTGELFF. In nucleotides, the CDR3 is TGCAGTGCTCTAGCGGGGGGGCCGAACACCGGGGAGCTGTTTTTT.

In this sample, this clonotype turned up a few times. CDR3 region: CATAEGQGDTEAFF. CDR3 in DNA: TGTGCCACCGCCGAAGGGCAGGGAGACACTGAAGCTTTCTTT. The V and J genes are TRBV24-1 and TRBJ1-1; tentatively, D is TRBD1 (5 bases). Germline CDR1 reads KGHDR; CDR2 reads SFDVKD. CDR3 size: 14 residues. V lost 9 bases, J lost 3 bases, and 16 bases lay in between.